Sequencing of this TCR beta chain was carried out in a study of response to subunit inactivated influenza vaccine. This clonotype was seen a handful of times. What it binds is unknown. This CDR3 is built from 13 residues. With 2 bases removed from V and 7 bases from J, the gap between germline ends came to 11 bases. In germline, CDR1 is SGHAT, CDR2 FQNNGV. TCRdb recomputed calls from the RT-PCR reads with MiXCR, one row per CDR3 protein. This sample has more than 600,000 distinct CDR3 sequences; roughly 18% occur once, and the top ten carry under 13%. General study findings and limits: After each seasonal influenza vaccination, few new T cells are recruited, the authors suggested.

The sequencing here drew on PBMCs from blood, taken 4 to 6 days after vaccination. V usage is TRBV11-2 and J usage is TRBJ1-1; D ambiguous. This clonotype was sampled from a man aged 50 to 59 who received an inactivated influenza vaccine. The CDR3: CASSLTARGEAFF. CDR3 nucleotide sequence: TGTGCCAGCAGCTTAACGGCGCGGGGTGAAGCTTTCTTT.